This section outlines one T cell receptor beta chain sequence together with its context. This sample is part of a study of blood T cell repertoires in COVID-19. Study details: Researchers got acute and convalescent COVID-19 samples from the United States, Italy and Spain. T cells, B-cell-depleted T cells, or PBMCs supplied cDNA or gDNA.

Enrollment of patients from Seattle took place during active infection, with longitudinal follow-up. Germline V gives CDR1 LGHDT, CDR2 YNNKEL (reference sequence). This CDR3 comprises 14 residues. With 4 bases clipped from V and 3 bases from J, the junction kept 6 bases outside the gene matches. Data came from immunoSEQ multiplex PCR; TCRdb stores just in-frame clones and leaves some out. The sample includes 250,000 to 300,000 clones, around nine tenths seen only once; the top ten take over 9%. This sequence originates from a woman aged 25 to 45 with COVID-19, enrolled during active disease. Sequencing used peripheral blood. The chain uses TRBV3-1 (or the pseudogene TRBV3-2) and TRBJ2-7; 7 nucleotides line up with TRBD2. The DNA for the CDR3 is TGTGCCAGCAGCCGGGGGGGACGGGACTACGAGCAGTACTTC. It specifies CASSRGGRDYEQYF.